The clone carrying this TCR beta chain came up many times. In TCRdb, the reads were re-called with MiXCR into one record per CDR3 protein. The sample records more than 350,000 distinct CDR3 sequences, 25% to 40% being singletons. The sample originates from a study of T cell repertoires in cytomegalovirus infection. Trimming removed 1 base from V and 0 bases from J, with 11 bases in between. The CDR3 spans 16 residues. Per germline, CDR1 SGHTA and CDR2 FQGNSA. The sequenced sample was PBMCs. The clonotype comes from a human donor in good health (CMV status not recorded). Some clones in this sample may be carry-over from other donors' samples. The genes are TRBV7-2 and TRBJ2-3; the D gene is possibly TRBD2 (6 bases). The CDR3 loop reads CASSLGPGRSTDTQYF. CDR3 bases: TGTGCCAGCAGCTTAGGCCCGGGGAGGAGCACAGATACGCAGTATTTT.